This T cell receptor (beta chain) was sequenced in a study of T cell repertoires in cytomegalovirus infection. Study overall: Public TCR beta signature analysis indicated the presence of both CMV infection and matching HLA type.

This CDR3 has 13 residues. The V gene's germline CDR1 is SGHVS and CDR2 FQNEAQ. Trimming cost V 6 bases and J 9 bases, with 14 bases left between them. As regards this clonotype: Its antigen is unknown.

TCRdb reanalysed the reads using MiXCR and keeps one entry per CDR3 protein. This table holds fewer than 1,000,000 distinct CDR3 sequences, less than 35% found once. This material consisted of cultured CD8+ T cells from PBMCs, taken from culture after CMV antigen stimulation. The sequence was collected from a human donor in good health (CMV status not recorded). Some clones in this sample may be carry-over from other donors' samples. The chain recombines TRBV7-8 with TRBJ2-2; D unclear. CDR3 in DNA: TGTGCCAGCAGGACTGCTTCGGCCAGGGAGCTGTTTTTT. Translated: CASRTASARELFF. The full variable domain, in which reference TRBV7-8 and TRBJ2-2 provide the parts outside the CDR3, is GAGVSQSPRYKVAKRGQDVALRCDPISGHVSLFWYQQALGQGPEFLTYFQNEAQLDKSGLPSDRFFAERPEGSVSTLKIQRTQQEDSAVYLCASRTASARELFFGEGSRLTVL.